The rows below give T cell receptor beta chains drawn from one sample of a study of CD8 T cells in Susac syndrome. TCRdb recomputed calls from the immunoSEQ multiplex PCR reads with MiXCR, one row per CDR3 protein. The table has about 250,000 distinct CDR3 sequences, about 93% seen once. Sequences were obtained from CD4+ T cells from PBMCs. The receptors derive from a human donor with multiple sclerosis. CDR3s include the opening cysteine and the closing phenylalanine or tryptophan. Each record gives: D gene, clone size, V gene, J gene, CDR3 protein, CDR3 DNA. The D gene is left open where the match is weak. Where a row states a size, it is once, few, many or the class of an expanded clone; other rows omit it.

-,-,TRBV11-2,TRBJ2-7,CASSPNTYEQYF,TGTGCCAGCAGCCCAAATACCTACGAGCAGTACTTC
-,once,TRBV11-2,TRBJ2-3,CASSLVTRGTDTQYF,TGTGCCAGCAGCTTGGTGACTAGGGGTACAGATACGCAGTATTTT
-,-,TRBV11-2,TRBJ1-2,CASSRRGGGYTF,TGTGCCAGCAGCCGTAGAGGGGGGGGCTACACCTTC
-,-,TRBV11-2,TRBJ1-1,CASSDQASTEAFF,TGTGCCAGCAGCGACCAGGCTAGCACTGAAGCTTTCTTT
TRBD2,few,TRBV29-1,TRBJ2-5,CSVEVGGGETQYF,TGCAGCGTTGAGGTGGGCGGGGGGGAGACCCAGTACTTC
-,-,TRBV20-1,TRBJ2-7,CSAWGRDRNEQYF,TGCAGTGCTTGGGGTCGAGATAGGAACGAGCAGTACTTC
TRBD2,-,TRBV20-1,TRBJ2-4,CSAISGGRLAKNIQYF,TGCAGTGCGATTAGCGGGGGACGACTAGCCAAAAACATTCAGTACTTC
TRBD1,-,TRBV2,TRBJ1-2,CASSDRDRATYGYTF,TGTGCCAGCAGCGATCGGGACAGGGCCACCTATGGCTACACCTTC
-,-,TRBV19,TRBJ1-5,CASGGDRGAVLGVGQPQHF,TGTGCCAGTGGCGGGGACCGGGGGGCAGTGCTGGGGGTTGGTCAGCCCCAGCATTTT
TRBD1,-,TRBV12-3/TRBV12-4,TRBJ1-2,CASTLDRSNYGYTF,TGTGCCAGCACCCTGGACAGGAGTAACTATGGCTACACCTTC
TRBD1,-,TRBV28,TRBJ2-1,CASTSIRDRGTNEQFF,TGTGCCAGCACCTCTATCCGGGACAGGGGAACCAATGAGCAGTTCTTC
-,-,TRBV19,TRBJ1-5,CASSIVLLGYQPQHF,TGTGCCAGTAGTATAGTTTTGCTGGGTTATCAGCCCCAGCATTTT
TRBD1,-,TRBV6-2/TRBV6-3,TRBJ2-7,CASRGTGNHEQYF,TGTGCCAGCAGGGGGACAGGGAACCACGAGCAGTACTTC
-,once,TRBV3-1,TRBJ2-7,CASSQDVAPYEQYF,TGTGCCAGCAGCCAAGATGTGGCGCCCTACGAGCAGTACTTC
-,once,TRBV18,TRBJ2-3,CASSPRTATFTDTQYF,TGTGCCAGCTCACCCAGGACAGCAACATTCACAGATACGCAGTATTTT
TRBD2,-,TRBV19,TRBJ2-3,CATGLAGTDTQYF,TGTGCCACTGGACTAGCGGGCACAGATACGCAGTATTTT
-,-,TRBV7-9,TRBJ1-6,CASSLGSSDNSPLHF,TGTGCCAGCAGCTTAGGTTCCAGCGATAATTCACCCCTCCACTTT
TRBD1,-,TRBV20-1,TRBJ1-2,CSARGQGNYGYTF,TGCAGTGCTAGGGGACAGGGGAACTATGGCTACACCTTC
TRBD1,-,TRBV5-4,TRBJ1-1,CASSLPGQGFTEAFF,TGTGCCAGCAGCTTACCGGGACAGGGTTTTACTGAAGCTTTCTTT
TRBD1,-,TRBV20-1,TRBJ2-1,CSVTTLQGALYNEQFF,TGCAGTGTAACCACCCTACAGGGGGCGTTATACAATGAGCAGTTCTTC
-,once,TRBV29-1,TRBJ1-3,CSVSFSSAIYF,TGCAGCGTCTCGTTCAGCTCGGCCATATATTTT
-,-,TRBV29-1,TRBJ2-1,CSVGARNNEQFF,TGCAGCGTTGGAGCACGAAACAATGAGCAGTTCTTC
-,-,TRBV19,TRBJ1-2,CATSDTYYGYTF,TGTGCCACCAGTGACACCTACTATGGCTACACCTTC
-,-,TRBV3-1,TRBJ2-5,CAGSQALRVGETQYF,TGTGCCGGCAGCCAAGCCCTCCGAGTGGGGGAGACCCAGTACTTC
-,-,TRBV29-1,TRBJ1-1,CSVEYQGGIAEAFF,TGCAGCGTTGAATACCAGGGTGGAATCGCTGAAGCTTTCTTT
TRBD1,few,TRBV24-1,TRBJ1-2,CATSPTGGAAGYTF,TGTGCCACCAGTCCGACAGGGGGCGCGGCTGGCTACACCTTC
TRBD1,-,TRBV18,TRBJ1-2,CASSRDREAYGYTF,TGTGCCAGCTCCCGGGACAGGGAGGCCTATGGCTACACCTTC
-,-,TRBV14,TRBJ1-1,CASSQVSVVNTEAFF,TGTGCCAGCAGCCAGGTATCCGTGGTGAACACTGAAGCTTTCTTT
TRBD2,-,TRBV9,TRBJ2-1,CASSVASGRGGEQFF,TGTGCCAGCAGCGTAGCTTCGGGGCGGGGAGGGGAGCAGTTCTTC
-,-,TRBV5-6,TRBJ2-7,CASSSSPGYTYEQYF,TGTGCCAGCAGCTCGTCCCCGGGATACACCTACGAGCAGTACTTC
TRBD2,-,TRBV19,TRBJ2-3,CASSITAGGRSDTQYF,TGTGCCAGTAGTATAACGGCGGGAGGACGCTCAGATACGCAGTATTTT
-,many,TRBV12-3/TRBV12-4,TRBJ2-5,CASSFQETQYF,TGTGCCAGCAGCTTCCAAGAGACCCAGTACTTC
-,few,TRBV29-1,TRBJ2-7,CSVAIGMGYEQYF,TGCAGCGTGGCGATCGGGATGGGCTACGAGCAGTACTTC
-,-,TRBV20-1,TRBJ1-2,CSADPIGTRAYGYTF,TGCAGTGCAGACCCGATCGGGACAAGAGCCTATGGCTACACCTTC
TRBD2,-,TRBV14,TRBJ2-3,CASSPGGAVDTQYF,TGTGCCAGCAGCCCCGGGGGGGCGGTAGATACGCAGTATTTT
-,-,TRBV20-1,TRBJ2-5,CSARDGRETQYF,TGCAGTGCTAGAGATGGGAGGGAGACCCAGTACTTC
-,-,TRBV20-1,TRBJ2-2,CSARGRVGGTGELFF,TGCAGTGCTAGGGGCCGGGTCGGTGGCACCGGGGAGCTGTTTTTT
TRBD2,-,TRBV5-1,TRBJ2-3,CASSLVGTSGYTQYF,TGCGCCAGCAGCTTGGTAGGGACTAGCGGGTATACGCAGTATTTT
TRBD2,few,TRBV5-1,TRBJ2-3,CASSLLAGGSDTQYF,TGCGCCAGCAGCTTACTAGCGGGGGGGTCAGATACGCAGTATTTT